Listed below are T cell receptor beta chains from one sample, sequenced in a study of OX40 agonist ivuxolimab in advanced cancers. Measured with immunoSEQ multiplex PCR; TCRdb has only the in-frame clones, and not every one. The sample shows about 72,000 clones, around 90% of them seen only once. This specimen was CD4+ or CD8+ T cells sorted from blood, taken in a trial of the OX40 agonist ivuxolimab. These receptor sequences come from an adult with an advanced solid tumor such as melanoma, head and neck, liver or kidney cancer. Each CDR3 is given with its conserved first and last residue. D genes are given only for firm matches. The size entry is marked missing in some rows and otherwise reads once, few, many or a size class.

V gene: TRBV28
J gene: TRBJ1-4
clone size: few
D gene: TRBD1
CDR3 DNA: TGTGCCAGCAGTACCGGGACAGGGAAGGGGGGTTTAGCACTGTTTTTT
CDR3 protein: CASSTGTGKGGLALFF

V gene: TRBV19
J gene: TRBJ1-1
clone size: once
D gene: NA
CDR3 DNA: TGTGCCAGTAGTTTCACGATAGACGTCACTGAAGCTTTCTTT
CDR3 protein: CASSFTIDVTEAFF

V gene: TRBV5-1
J gene: TRBJ2-3
clone size: NA
D gene: TRBD2
CDR3 DNA: TGCGCCAGCAATCCTAGCGGAAGCACAGATACGCAGTATTTT
CDR3 protein: CASNPSGSTDTQYF

V gene: TRBV5-4
J gene: TRBJ2-3
clone size: NA
D gene: TRBD1
CDR3 DNA: TGTGCCAGCAGCCCCCGGACAGGGGACTCAGATACGCAGTATTTT
CDR3 protein: CASSPRTGDSDTQYF

V gene: TRBV6-1
J gene: TRBJ1-6
clone size: NA
D gene: TRBD1
CDR3 DNA: TGTGCCAGCAGTGTGACAGGGGTGGAGGGGTCACCCCTCCACTTT
CDR3 protein: CASSVTGVEGSPLHF

V gene: TRBV11-2
J gene: TRBJ2-3
clone size: NA
D gene: NA
CDR3 DNA: TGTGCCGCAGGGGGGGCTAGCACAGATACGCAGTATTTT
CDR3 protein: CAAGGASTDTQYF

V gene: TRBV28
J gene: TRBJ2-7
clone size: NA
D gene: NA
CDR3 DNA: TGTGCCAGCAGTTTTGCGTACGAGCAGTACTTC
CDR3 protein: CASSFAYEQYF

V gene: TRBV4-1
J gene: TRBJ2-3
clone size: NA
D gene: TRBD2
CDR3 DNA: TGCGCCAGCAGCCTGGAGGCCGGGCGGGGGGGCCTTAGGACAGATACGCAGTATTTT
CDR3 protein: CASSLEAGRGGLRTDTQYF

V gene: TRBV11-3
J gene: TRBJ1-1
clone size: NA
D gene: TRBD1
CDR3 DNA: TGTGCCAGCAGCTCCCGACAGGGTGCGAACACTGAAGCTTTCTTT
CDR3 protein: CASSSRQGANTEAFF

V gene: TRBV5-1
J gene: TRBJ2-2
clone size: NA
D gene: NA
CDR3 DNA: TGCGCCAGCAGCCTCGGGACACTGAAGAACACCGGGGAGCTGTTTTTT
CDR3 protein: CASSLGTLKNTGELFF

V gene: TRBV10-3
J gene: TRBJ2-3
clone size: NA
D gene: NA
CDR3 DNA: TGTGCCATCAGTGAATCCGGCACAGATACGCAGTATTTT
CDR3 protein: CAISESGTDTQYF

V gene: TRBV5-5
J gene: TRBJ2-1
clone size: once
D gene: NA
CDR3 DNA: TGTGCCAGCAGCTTGACGGGGGAATTACAGCAGTTCTTC
CDR3 protein: CASSLTGELQQFF

V gene: TRBV14
J gene: TRBJ2-3
clone size: once
D gene: NA
CDR3 DNA: TGTGCCAGCAGCCAAGCGAGGGGCACAGATACGCAGTATTTT
CDR3 protein: CASSQARGTDTQYF

V gene: TRBV5-6
J gene: TRBJ2-7
clone size: NA
D gene: NA
CDR3 DNA: TGTGCCAGCAGCTTGCCCTCGGGCTACGAGCAGTACTTC
CDR3 protein: CASSLPSGYEQYF

V gene: TRBV28
J gene: TRBJ2-3
clone size: NA
D gene: NA
CDR3 DNA: TGTGCCAGCAGTTCGGTTGGGGGACCTAGCACAGATACGCAGTATTTT
CDR3 protein: CASSSVGGPSTDTQYF

V gene: TRBV4-1
J gene: TRBJ2-2
clone size: NA
D gene: NA
CDR3 DNA: TGCGCCAGCAGCCAAGAGCCCCTACGAGGGCTGAGCACCGGGGAGCTGTTTTTT
CDR3 protein: CASSQEPLRGLSTGELFF

V gene: TRBV28
J gene: TRBJ2-7
clone size: once
D gene: NA
CDR3 DNA: TGTGCCAGCACCCGGAGTAGCTCCTACGAGCAGTACTTC
CDR3 protein: CASTRSSSYEQYF

V gene: TRBV5-5
J gene: TRBJ1-2
clone size: NA
D gene: NA
CDR3 DNA: TGTGCCAGCAGCTCTGCGGAGGGACCTAACTATGGCTACACCTTC
CDR3 protein: CASSSAEGPNYGYTF

V gene: TRBV10-3
J gene: TRBJ2-7
clone size: NA
D gene: TRBD2
CDR3 DNA: TGTGCCATCAGACCACTAGCGGGAGACGACGAGCAGTACTTC
CDR3 protein: CAIRPLAGDDEQYF

V gene: TRBV4-1
J gene: TRBJ2-3
clone size: NA
D gene: TRBD2
CDR3 DNA: TGCGCCAGCAGCCAAGAGTGGGCGGGAGCGAATCGGGATACGCAGTATTTT
CDR3 protein: CASSQEWAGANRDTQYF

V gene: TRBV27
J gene: TRBJ2-1
clone size: NA
D gene: TRBD2
CDR3 DNA: TGTGCCAGCAGTCTAGTTCATGGACTAGCGGTGCGTAGTGAGCAGTTCTTC
CDR3 protein: CASSLVHGLAVRSEQFF

V gene: TRBV5-6
J gene: TRBJ2-1
clone size: NA
D gene: TRBD2
CDR3 DNA: TGTGCCAGCAGCCCGGGTCCCGGACTAGCGGGGGGGGATGAGCAGTTCTTC
CDR3 protein: CASSPGPGLAGGDEQFF

V gene: TRBV28
J gene: TRBJ1-3
clone size: NA
D gene: NA
CDR3 DNA: TGTGCCAGCAGTTTAAGTGGGCCGTACTCTGGAAACACCATATATTTT
CDR3 protein: CASSLSGPYSGNTIYF

V gene: TRBV5-1
J gene: TRBJ2-2
clone size: NA
D gene: TRBD2
CDR3 DNA: TGCGCCAGCAGGATCACCGGGACTAGTACTTCCGGGGAGCTGTTTTTT
CDR3 protein: CASRITGTSTSGELFF

V gene: TRBV19
J gene: TRBJ2-3
clone size: NA
D gene: NA
CDR3 DNA: TGTGCCACCTCCGGGCGGGACACAGATACGCAGTATTTT
CDR3 protein: CATSGRDTDTQYF

V gene: TRBV6-1
J gene: TRBJ1-2
clone size: NA
D gene: NA
CDR3 DNA: TGTGCCAGCAGCCACGACAGGCGCCCAGAACCCTACACCTTC
CDR3 protein: CASSHDRRPEPYTF

V gene: TRBV5-1
J gene: TRBJ1-6
clone size: NA
D gene: NA
CDR3 DNA: TGCGCCAGCAGCCTGGACCATGGAAATGATTCACCCCTCCACTTT
CDR3 protein: CASSLDHGNDSPLHF

V gene: TRBV28
J gene: TRBJ2-1
clone size: NA
D gene: TRBD1
CDR3 DNA: TGTGCCAGCTGGAAACAGGGGAATAATGAGCAGTTCTTC
CDR3 protein: CASWKQGNNEQFF

V gene: TRBV29-1
J gene: TRBJ1-1
clone size: NA
D gene: NA
CDR3 DNA: TGCAGCGTCGTACCGGGTCGATTGAACACTGAAGCTTTCTTT
CDR3 protein: CSVVPGRLNTEAFF

V gene: TRBV11-2
J gene: TRBJ1-2
clone size: NA
D gene: NA
CDR3 DNA: TGTGCCAGCAGCTCTTTCGTGAGCTACACCTTC
CDR3 protein: CASSSFVSYTF

V gene: TRBV27
J gene: TRBJ1-2
clone size: NA
D gene: NA
CDR3 DNA: TGTGCCAGCAGTTACAGGGATTTGCTTGGCTACACCTTC
CDR3 protein: CASSYRDLLGYTF

V gene: TRBV5-4
J gene: TRBJ2-1
clone size: NA
D gene: NA
CDR3 DNA: TGTGCCAGCAGCTTGGCGCAGGGGAATCACAATGAGCAGTTCTTC
CDR3 protein: CASSLAQGNHNEQFF

V gene: TRBV5-5
J gene: TRBJ2-3
clone size: NA
D gene: NA
CDR3 DNA: TGTGCCAGCAGCGGATCTGGTAGCGTAAGCACAGATACGCAGTATTTT
CDR3 protein: CASSGSGSVSTDTQYF

V gene: TRBV27
J gene: TRBJ2-5
clone size: NA
D gene: NA
CDR3 DNA: TGTGCCAGCAAATCCAACTACGAGACCCAGTACTTC
CDR3 protein: CASKSNYETQYF

V gene: TRBV2
J gene: TRBJ2-2
clone size: once
D gene: NA
CDR3 DNA: TGTGCCAGCAGTGAACGGGGCAGGCCGAACACCGGGGAGCTGTTTTTT
CDR3 protein: CASSERGRPNTGELFF

V gene: TRBV5-4
J gene: TRBJ1-4
clone size: NA
D gene: NA
CDR3 DNA: TGTGCCAGCAACAACGTTCCGGTCCCGGAAAAACTGTTTTTT
CDR3 protein: CASNNVPVPEKLFF

V gene: TRBV28
J gene: TRBJ1-2
clone size: NA
D gene: NA
CDR3 DNA: TGTGCCAGCAGTTTACTAGGGTTAGGCTACACCTTC
CDR3 protein: CASSLLGLGYTF

V gene: TRBV2
J gene: TRBJ2-2
clone size: NA
D gene: TRBD1
CDR3 DNA: TGTGCCAGCAGAGCCGGGACAGTAAACACCGGGGAGCTGTTTTTT
CDR3 protein: CASRAGTVNTGELFF

V gene: TRBV6-6
J gene: TRBJ1-1
clone size: few
D gene: NA
CDR3 DNA: TGTGCCAGCAGATCAGGGGAGACTGAAGCTTTCTTT
CDR3 protein: CASRSGETEAFF

V gene: TRBV5-4
J gene: TRBJ2-7
clone size: NA
D gene: TRBD1
CDR3 DNA: TGTGCCAGCAGCCGGACAGGGCCCCACGAGCAGTACTTC
CDR3 protein: CASSRTGPHEQYF

V gene: TRBV11-3
J gene: TRBJ2-3
clone size: NA
D gene: NA
CDR3 DNA: TGTGCCAGCAGCTTAGAGTACACAGATACGCAGTATTTT
CDR3 protein: CASSLEYTDTQYF

V gene: TRBV4-2
J gene: TRBJ2-3
clone size: NA
D gene: NA
CDR3 DNA: TGTGCCAGCAGCCATGGGACCGGATCTAGCACAGATACGCAGTATTTT
CDR3 protein: CASSHGTGSSTDTQYF

V gene: TRBV5-1
J gene: TRBJ2-6
clone size: once
D gene: NA
CDR3 DNA: TGCGCCAGCAGCTTGGAGGGGTACTCTGGGGCCAACGTCCTGACTTTC
CDR3 protein: CASSLEGYSGANVLTF

V gene: TRBV5-4
J gene: TRBJ2-7
clone size: NA
D gene: NA
CDR3 DNA: TGTGCCAGCAGCTTGGTCCGGGGAGGCAGGGACGAGCAGTACTTC
CDR3 protein: CASSLVRGGRDEQYF

V gene: TRBV6-6
J gene: TRBJ2-1
clone size: NA
D gene: NA
CDR3 DNA: TGTGCCAGCAGGGCTCAAGGACAGTACAATGAGCAGTTCTTC
CDR3 protein: CASRAQGQYNEQFF

V gene: TRBV29-1
J gene: TRBJ2-2
clone size: NA
D gene: TRBD2
CDR3 DNA: TGCAGCGTTGCCCAGCGGGAGTTTTCCGGGGAGCTGTTTTTT
CDR3 protein: CSVAQREFSGELFF

V gene: TRBV28
J gene: TRBJ1-2
clone size: NA
D gene: TRBD1
CDR3 DNA: TGTGCCGCACAGTATGGGGGAGGGGGCGGCTATGGCTACACCTTC
CDR3 protein: CAAQYGGGGGYGYTF

V gene: TRBV29-1
J gene: TRBJ2-2
clone size: NA
D gene: NA
CDR3 DNA: TGCAGCGTTTATGGGGGGAACACCGGGGAGCTGTTTTTT
CDR3 protein: CSVYGGNTGELFF

V gene: TRBV11-3
J gene: TRBJ1-3
clone size: NA
D gene: NA
CDR3 DNA: TGTGCCAGCAGCAAAACGTTGGGACCTGGAAACACCATATATTTT
CDR3 protein: CASSKTLGPGNTIYF

V gene: TRBV27
J gene: TRBJ1-5
clone size: once
D gene: NA
CDR3 DNA: TGTGCCAGCAGTTTAGGTGGTTACAATCAGCCCCAGCATTTT
CDR3 protein: CASSLGGYNQPQHF

V gene: TRBV16
J gene: TRBJ2-2
clone size: NA
D gene: NA
CDR3 DNA: TGTGCCAGCAGCCCTACCGGGGAGCTGTTTTTT
CDR3 protein: CASSPTGELFF

V gene: TRBV7-8
J gene: TRBJ1-1
clone size: NA
D gene: NA
CDR3 DNA: TGTGCCAGCAGCTTAGAGGCAGGTCTGACTGAAGCTTTCTTT
CDR3 protein: CASSLEAGLTEAFF

V gene: TRBV28
J gene: TRBJ1-3
clone size: NA
D gene: NA
CDR3 DNA: TGTGCCAGCAGTTTAAGTAAGGGGATGACTGGAAACACCATATATTTT
CDR3 protein: CASSLSKGMTGNTIYF

V gene: TRBV7-8
J gene: TRBJ2-4
clone size: NA
D gene: TRBD1
CDR3 DNA: TGTGCCAGCAGCGTAGCCGGGACAGAAAACATTCAGTACTTC
CDR3 protein: CASSVAGTENIQYF

V gene: TRBV5-4
J gene: TRBJ2-3
clone size: once
D gene: NA
CDR3 DNA: TGTGCCAGCAGACCCCAGGGGACAGATACGCAGTATTTT
CDR3 protein: CASRPQGTDTQYF

V gene: TRBV7-2
J gene: TRBJ1-2
clone size: NA
D gene: NA
CDR3 DNA: TGTGCCAGCAGCTTAGCTCACAGCCGCTATGGCTACACCTTC
CDR3 protein: CASSLAHSRYGYTF

V gene: TRBV7-9
J gene: TRBJ1-1
clone size: NA
D gene: NA
CDR3 DNA: TGTGCCAGCAGCGAACTACAGGGAACTGAAGCTTTCTTT
CDR3 protein: CASSELQGTEAFF